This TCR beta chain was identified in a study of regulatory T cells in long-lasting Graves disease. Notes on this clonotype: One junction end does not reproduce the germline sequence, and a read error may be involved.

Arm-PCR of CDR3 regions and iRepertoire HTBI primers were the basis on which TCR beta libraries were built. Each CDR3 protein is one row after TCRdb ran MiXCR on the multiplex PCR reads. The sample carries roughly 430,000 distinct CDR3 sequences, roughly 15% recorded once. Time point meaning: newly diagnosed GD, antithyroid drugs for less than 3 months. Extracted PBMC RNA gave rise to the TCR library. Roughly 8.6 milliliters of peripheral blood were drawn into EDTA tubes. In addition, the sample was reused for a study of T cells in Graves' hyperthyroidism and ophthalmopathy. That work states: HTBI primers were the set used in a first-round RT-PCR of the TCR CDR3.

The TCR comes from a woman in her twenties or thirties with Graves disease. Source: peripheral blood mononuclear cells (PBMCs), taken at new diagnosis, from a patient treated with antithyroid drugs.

CDR3 in amino acids: CSASRPGPKYNDQFF. The CDR3 DNA reads as TGCAGTGCTAGTCGGCCGGGACCAAAATACAATGATCAGTTCTTC. The V and J genes are TRBV20-1 and TRBJ2-1; D tentatively fits TRBD1 or TRBD2 (5 bases each). This CDR3 has 15 amino acids. Germline CDR1 and CDR2: DFQATT and SNEGSKA (reference sequence).